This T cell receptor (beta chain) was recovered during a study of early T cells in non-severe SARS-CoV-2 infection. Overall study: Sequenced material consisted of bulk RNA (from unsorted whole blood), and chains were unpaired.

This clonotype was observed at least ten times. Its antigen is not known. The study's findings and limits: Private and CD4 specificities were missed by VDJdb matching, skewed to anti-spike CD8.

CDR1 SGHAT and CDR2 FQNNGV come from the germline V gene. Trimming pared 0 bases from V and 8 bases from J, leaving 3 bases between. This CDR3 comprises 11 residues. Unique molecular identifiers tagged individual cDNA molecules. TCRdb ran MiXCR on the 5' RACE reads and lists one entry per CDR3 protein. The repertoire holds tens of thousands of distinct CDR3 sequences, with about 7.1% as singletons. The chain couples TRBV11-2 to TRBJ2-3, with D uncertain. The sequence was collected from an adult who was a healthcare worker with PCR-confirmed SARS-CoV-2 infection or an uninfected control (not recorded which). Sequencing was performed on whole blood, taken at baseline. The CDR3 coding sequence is TGTGCCAGCAGCTTAGAAAGTACGCAGTATTTT. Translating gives CASSLESTQYF.